The entry below gives a single TCR beta chain sequence along with its context. At least ten counts were recorded for this clonotype. The target of this receptor is not known. Nothing much larger sits one base from this clone, and base qualities are not available. The sample's treatment or condition label, in plain terms: allogeneic hematopoietic cell transplantation with graft depleted of TCRalphabeta T cells and CD19 B cells. TCRalphabeta/CD19-depleted allogeneic hematopoietic cell grafts were given to the transplant recipients, all of whom were children. Receptors were amplified or captured by PCR. Sequencing was carried out with an Illumina HiSeq 2500. To normalize quantification of the TCRbeta repertoire, the TCR libraries were built with molecular barcoding that relied on unique molecular identifiers. TCRdb reran the public reads through fastp at Q25 and MiXCR, keeping productive beta chains. Here each entry gathers all rows of one CDR3 protein and keeps the most common genes and DNA. This sample has some 200,000 distinct CDR3 sequences in its table, and 9.5% to 13% of those were observed once. About 28% of the sample is held by the ten biggest clonotypes.

This record comes from a study of T-cell reconstitution after alpha-beta-depleted transplantation in children listed by TCRdb under 2016. Describing the broader study: The study quantitatively tracked T-cell immune reconstitution after TCRalphabeta/CD19-depleted allogeneic hematopoietic cell transplantation in children using TCR repertoire profiling.

The investigation overall reported the following: In some patients, the high TCRbeta diversity seen at day 60 was put down to recipient T cells and intrathymic progenitors that had survived conditioning. The frequencies of hyperexpanded clones fell over the following months, and after one year, T-cell counts and TCRbeta diversity were mostly attributed to newly produced T cells. The apparently early alphabetaT-cell count recovery about two months after transplant was reportedly dependent on only several hundred rapidly expanded clones derived from non-depleted graft cells.

Sequenced material: PBMCs, taken before TCRalphabeta/CD19-depleted stem cell transplant. The receptor was derived from a child in the first two years of life with acute myeloid leukemia, due to receive a stem cell transplant.

The DNA sequence follows: TGCAGCATACATCCCGGGACAGGGGGGTCAGAGCAGTTCTTC. Protein translation: CSIHPGTGGSEQFF. Recombination linked TRBV29-1 to TRBJ2-1, and 11 junction bases match TRBD1. The germline V and J ends show losses of 8 bases and 10 bases respectively, and no gene match explains 13 bases of the junction. Including the terminal cysteine and phenylalanine, the CDR3 comprises 14 residues. Only the CDR3 region is kept as DNA, spanning 42 bases read in frame from base 1. From the germline V gene, CDR1 is SQVTM and CDR2 is ANQGSEA.